Many counts were recorded for the clone carrying this T cell receptor beta chain. Its antigen remains unidentified. The source of the sample is a study of T cells after yellow fever vaccination. Overall study: SMART-Seq v4 Ultra Low Input prepared the low-cell-number fractions. Study-wide results and limits: The appearance of a small share of clonotypes in both CD4 and CD8 compartments was observed.

It was through 5'RACE template switching that TCR cDNA was made, with a universal primer site and UMIs added. TCRdb redid the calling of the 5' RACE reads with MiXCR, one entry per CDR3 protein. The sample consists of some 100,000 distinct CDR3 sequences, approximately 7.1% of them appearing once. Sample: CD4+ T cells sorted from PBMCs, taken 35 to 50 days after the first yellow fever vaccination. The receptor was derived from a man between 18 and 29 years old who received the YFV17D yellow fever vaccine.

The CDR3 DNA sequence: TGTGCCAGCAGTGAAACAGGGGGCGCAGGGCCAGATACGCAGTATTTT. This codes for CASSETGGAGPDTQYF. The chain combines TRBV25-1 with TRBJ2-3, with 9 bases matching TRBD1. The CDR3 sequence is 16 residues long. J was trimmed by 4 bases and V by 2 bases; bases with no gene match: 7. CDR1 is MGHDK and CDR2 is SYGVNS in the germline V gene.